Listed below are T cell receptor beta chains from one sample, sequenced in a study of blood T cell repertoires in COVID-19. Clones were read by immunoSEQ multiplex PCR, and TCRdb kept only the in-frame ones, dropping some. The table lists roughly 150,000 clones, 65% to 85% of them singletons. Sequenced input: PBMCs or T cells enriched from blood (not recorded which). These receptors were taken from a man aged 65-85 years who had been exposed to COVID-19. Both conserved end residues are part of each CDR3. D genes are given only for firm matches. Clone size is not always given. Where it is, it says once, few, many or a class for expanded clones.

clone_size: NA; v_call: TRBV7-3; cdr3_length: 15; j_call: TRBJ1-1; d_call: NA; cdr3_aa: CASSSGPAKNTEAFF; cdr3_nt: TGTGCCAGCAGCTCTGGGCCCGCCAAGAACACTGAAGCTTTCTTT
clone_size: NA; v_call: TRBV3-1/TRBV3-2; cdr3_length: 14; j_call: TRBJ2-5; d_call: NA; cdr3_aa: CASSPRSAGETQYF; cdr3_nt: TGTGCCAGCAGCCCTCGGTCTGCGGGGGAGACCCAGTACTTC
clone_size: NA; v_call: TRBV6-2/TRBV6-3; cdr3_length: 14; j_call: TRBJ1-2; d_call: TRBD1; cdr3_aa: CASSYSGQGDGYTF; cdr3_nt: TGTGCCAGCAGTTACTCCGGACAGGGTGATGGCTACACCTTC
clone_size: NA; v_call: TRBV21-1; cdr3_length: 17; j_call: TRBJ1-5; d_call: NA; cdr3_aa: CASSKLLRTGLNQPQHF; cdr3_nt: TGTGCCAGCAGCAAGCTCCTTAGGACAGGGCTAAATCAGCCCCAGCATTTT
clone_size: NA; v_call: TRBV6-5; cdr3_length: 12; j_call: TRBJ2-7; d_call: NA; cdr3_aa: CASSLRGDEQYF; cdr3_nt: TGTGCCAGCAGTCTCAGGGGTGACGAGCAGTACTTC
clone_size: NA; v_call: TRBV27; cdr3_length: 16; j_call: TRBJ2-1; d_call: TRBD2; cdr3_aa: CASSQVGGRGYNEQFF; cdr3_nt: TGTGCCAGCAGCCAGGTAGGCGGGAGGGGCTACAATGAGCAGTTCTTC
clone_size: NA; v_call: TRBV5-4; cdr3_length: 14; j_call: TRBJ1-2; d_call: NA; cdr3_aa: CASSLSHRDYGYTF; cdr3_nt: TGTGCCAGCAGCTTGTCCCACAGGGACTATGGCTACACCTTC
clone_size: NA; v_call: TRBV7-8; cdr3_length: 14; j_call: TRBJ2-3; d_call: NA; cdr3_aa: CASSLGQLTDTQYF; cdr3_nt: TGTGCCAGCAGCTTAGGACAGCTCACAGATACGCAGTATTTT
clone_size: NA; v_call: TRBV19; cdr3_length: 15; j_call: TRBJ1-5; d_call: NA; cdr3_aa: CASSIERGMNQPQHF; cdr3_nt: TGTGCCAGTAGTATAGAACGGGGGATGAATCAGCCCCAGCATTTT
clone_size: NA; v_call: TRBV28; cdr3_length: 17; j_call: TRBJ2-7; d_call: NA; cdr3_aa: CASSFGSLGGVLDEQYF; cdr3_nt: TGTGCCAGCAGTTTCGGGTCCCTAGGAGGAGTCTTGGACGAGCAGTACTTC
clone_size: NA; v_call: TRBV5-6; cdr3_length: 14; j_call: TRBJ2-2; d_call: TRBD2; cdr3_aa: CASSSSGVSGELFF; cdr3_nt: TGTGCCAGCAGCTCTAGCGGGGTGAGCGGGGAGCTGTTTTTT
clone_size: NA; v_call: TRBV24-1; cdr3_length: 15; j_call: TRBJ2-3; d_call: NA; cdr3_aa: CATSDLGGGKDTQYF; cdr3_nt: TGTGCCACCAGTGATTTGGGGGGAGGCAAAGATACGCAGTATTTT
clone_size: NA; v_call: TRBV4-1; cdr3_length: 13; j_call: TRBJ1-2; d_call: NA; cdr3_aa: CASSQAPGYGYTF; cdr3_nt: TGCGCCAGCAGCCAAGCGCCAGGGTATGGCTACACCTTC
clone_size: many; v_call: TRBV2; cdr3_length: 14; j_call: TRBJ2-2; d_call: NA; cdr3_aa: CASYRISNTGELFF; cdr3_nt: TGTGCCAGCTACAGGATTTCGAACACCGGGGAGCTGTTTTTT
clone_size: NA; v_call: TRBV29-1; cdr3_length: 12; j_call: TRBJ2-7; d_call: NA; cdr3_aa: CSVLGTLYEQYF; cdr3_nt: TGCAGCGTGCTGGGCACGTTATACGAGCAGTACTTC
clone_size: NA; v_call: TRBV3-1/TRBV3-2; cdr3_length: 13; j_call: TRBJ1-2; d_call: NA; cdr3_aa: CASSQATVQGYTF; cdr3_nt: TGTGCCAGCAGCCAAGCGACAGTGCAGGGCTACACCTTC
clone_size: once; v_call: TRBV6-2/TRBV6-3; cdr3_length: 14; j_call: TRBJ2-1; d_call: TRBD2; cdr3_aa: CASSYVVAGGRQFF; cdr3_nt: TGTGCCAGCAGTTACGTGGTAGCGGGAGGGAGGCAGTTCTTC
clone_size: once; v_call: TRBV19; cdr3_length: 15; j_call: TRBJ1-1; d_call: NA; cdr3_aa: CASSTQGLMNTEAFF; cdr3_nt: TGTGCCAGTAGTACGCAGGGACTCATGAACACTGAAGCTTTCTTT
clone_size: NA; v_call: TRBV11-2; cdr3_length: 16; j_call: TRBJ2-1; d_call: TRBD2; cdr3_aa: CASSLDPSGSYNEQFF; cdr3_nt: TGTGCCAGCAGCTTAGACCCTAGCGGTAGCTACAATGAGCAGTTCTTC
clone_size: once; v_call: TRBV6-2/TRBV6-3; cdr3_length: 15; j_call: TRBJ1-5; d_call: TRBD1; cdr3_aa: CASSYSGQGTQPQHF; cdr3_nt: TGTGCCAGCAGTTACTCGGGACAGGGGACTCAGCCCCAGCATTTT
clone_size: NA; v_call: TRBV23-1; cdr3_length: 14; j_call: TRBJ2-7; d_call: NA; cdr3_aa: CAHPMGQFPYEQYF; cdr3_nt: TGCGCCCACCCAATGGGGCAGTTTCCCTACGAGCAGTACTTC
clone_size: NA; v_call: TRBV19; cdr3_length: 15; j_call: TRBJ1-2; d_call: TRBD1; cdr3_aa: CASIENRGSSYGYTF; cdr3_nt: TGTGCCAGTATCGAAAACAGGGGTTCGTCGTATGGCTACACCTTC
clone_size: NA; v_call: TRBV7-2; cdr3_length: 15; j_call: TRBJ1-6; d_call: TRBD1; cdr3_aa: CASSLGGQTNSPLHF; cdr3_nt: TGTGCCAGCAGCTTAGGGGGACAGACTAATTCACCCCTCCACTTT
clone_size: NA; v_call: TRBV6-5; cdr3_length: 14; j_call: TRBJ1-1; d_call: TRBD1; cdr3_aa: CASSLRTGAVEAFF; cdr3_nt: TGTGCCAGCAGCCTTCGGACAGGAGCGGTTGAAGCTTTCTTT
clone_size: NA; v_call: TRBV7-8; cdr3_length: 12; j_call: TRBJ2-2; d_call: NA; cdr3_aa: CASSPFTGELFF; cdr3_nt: TGTGCCAGCAGCCCGTTCACTGGGGAGCTGTTTTTT
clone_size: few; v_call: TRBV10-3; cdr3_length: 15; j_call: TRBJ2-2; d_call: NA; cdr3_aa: CAISEEGMGTGELFF; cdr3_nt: TGTGCCATCAGTGAGGAGGGAATGGGCACCGGGGAGCTGTTTTTT
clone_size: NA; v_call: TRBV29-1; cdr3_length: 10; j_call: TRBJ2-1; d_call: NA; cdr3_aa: CSVGLNEQFF; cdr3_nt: TGCAGCGTTGGTCTCAATGAGCAGTTCTTC